The source of this T cell receptor beta chain is a study of T cells in Graves' hyperthyroidism and ophthalmopathy. This clonotype was observed a few times. Amplification yielded TCR beta CDR3 regions, with RNA transcripts as the source. First-round RT-PCR of the TCR CDR3 relied on the HTBI primer set. Each CDR3 protein gets one entry after TCRdb re-called the multiplex PCR reads with MiXCR. This table has some 440,000 distinct CDR3 sequences, 15% to 19% appearing once. Germline V gives CDR1 MGHRA, CDR2 YSYEKL. The CDR3 consists of 16 residues. V gave up 0 bases and J gave up 7 bases, with 15 bases separating them.

The sequence derives from a woman under 30 with Graves' hyperthyroidism. The chain has TRBV4-1 and TRBJ1-4; D is perhaps TRBD1 (5 bases). The sequencing input was blood. CDR3 nucleotide sequence: TGCGCCAGCAGCCAAGACTTGGAAGGGGCGGGTGAAAAACTGTTTTTT. It is translated as CASSQDLEGAGEKLFF.